This T cell receptor beta chain was sequenced in a study of CD8 T cells in ankylosing spondylitis. Concerning this clonotype itself: The antigen is not known.

One entry per CDR3 protein results from TCRdb running MiXCR on the 5' RACE reads. The repertoire has about 400,000 distinct CDR3 sequences, more than 20% of them found once; the top ten carry around 16%. The study's findings and limits: What appeared characteristic of ankylosing spondylitis blood was a TCR beta motif of fewer than ten highly homologous variants.

The J segment lost 0 bases and the V segment lost 0 bases, leaving 2 bases of the junction unmatched. Per germline, CDR1 MNHEY and CDR2 SVGAGI. The CDR3 length is 16 residues. This TCR was recovered from a male donor with ankylosing spondylitis. The specimen sequenced was blood, either unsorted or a sorted T cell fraction (not recorded which). The gene calls are TRBV6-5 and TRBJ1-3; 7 bases fit TRBD1. The CDR3, as DNA: TGTGCCAGCAGTTACTCGGGGGACAGCTCTGGAAACACCATATATTTT. Translating it yields CASSYSGDSSGNTIYF.